The 12 T cell receptor beta chains below all came from one sample that was sequenced in a study of shared clonotypes between healthy human individuals. Data came from immunoSEQ multiplex PCR; TCRdb stores just in-frame clones and leaves some out. The sample has approximately 110,000 clones; about 66% are singletons. Sequencing input: memory CD8+ T cells sorted from blood. As for subset: CD45RO+ cells pooled with CCR7-negative TemRA cells. These receptors all stem from a woman between 25 and 40 years old in good health.

This clone was detected only a few times. At the DNA level, this CDR3 is encoded by other sequences in the same sample as well. The chain employs TRBV7-9 and TRBJ1-3; D unclear. In germline, CDR1 is SEHNR, CDR2 FQNEAQ (reference sequence). V lost 5 bases and J lost 0, with 11 bases in between. The CDR3 is 15 amino acids. CDR3 nucleotide sequence: TGTGCCAGCAGCGCCTCGGAGTTCTCTGGAAACACCATATATTTT. Amino acids: CASSASEFSGNTIYF.

The chain is built from TRBV19 and TRBJ2-7, with TRBD1 identical over 10 bases. CDR1 and CDR2 from the germline V gene are LNHDA and SQIVND (reference sequence). V was pared by 5 bases and J by 5 bases, with 6 bases of the junction left unmatched. The CDR3 consists of 14 residues. CDR3 sequence reads: CASSPRQGANEQYF. In DNA form, the CDR3 reads TGTGCCAGTAGTCCGCGACAGGGGGCCAACGAGCAGTACTTC.

This chain uses TRBV4-1 with TRBJ2-2; TRBD2 matches 14 bases. The CDR3 is 18 amino acids. V shed 2 bases and J 5 bases; nucleotides not matched to a gene: 7. Germline values: CDR1 MGHRA, CDR2 YSYEKL. The chain's CDR3 is CASSQRTGTSGRTGELFF. For the CDR3, the DNA is TGCGCCAGCAGCCAAAGAACCGGGACTAGCGGGAGAACCGGGGAGCTGTTTTTT.

V is TRBV5-1 and J is TRBJ2-6; D tentatively fits TRBD1 or TRBD2 (5 bases each). Germline lookup yields CDR1 SGHRS and CDR2 YFSETQ. Deletions cut 4 bases from V and 13 bases from J, with 18 bases between. CDR3 length: 14 residues. In nucleotides, the CDR3 is TGCGCCAGCAGCGGGGCAGCGGAGAGGATGGTCCTGACTTTC. It yields the protein CASSGAAERMVLTF.

The chain joins TRBV6-1 to TRBJ2-1; the D call may be TRBD1 or TRBD2 (6 bases each). The CDR3 extends over 14 amino acids. Germline loops: CDR1 MNHNS, CDR2 SASEGT. Trimming cost V 7 bases and J 8 bases, with 18 bases left between them. The DNA for the CDR3 is TGTGCCAGCAATGAGGGGGGAGAAGCCTATGAGCAGTTCTTC. Translating it yields CASNEGGEAYEQFF.

The V and J genes are TRBV6-5 and TRBJ2-7; 9 nucleotides agree with TRBD1. The junction had 8 bases not matched to a gene; V was cut back by 5 bases and J by 6 bases. This CDR3 is 14 amino acids long. Germline CDR1 reads MNHEY; CDR2 reads SVGAGI. CDR3: CASSNPRTGVEQYF. The CDR3 DNA follows: TGTGCCAGCAGTAACCCCAGGACAGGGGTCGAGCAGTACTTC.

The chain links TRBV27 to TRBJ2-7; D unclear. The V and J ends lost 5 bases and 0 bases respectively, with 8 bases between them. There are 13 residues in the CDR3. From germline, CDR1 is MNHEY and CDR2 SMNVEV (reference sequence). CDR3: CASSPLSSYEQYF. In DNA form, the CDR3 reads TGTGCCAGCAGTCCCCTTAGCTCCTACGAGCAGTACTTC.

This clone has just a few counts. The CDR3 DNA reads as TGTGCCAGCAGTGAACCCCGGACTGGGTACAATGAGCAGTTCTTC. Its protein is CASSEPRTGYNEQFF. The chain has TRBV2 and TRBJ2-1; weak D call: TRBD2 (5 bases). Trimming left V 2 bases short and J 4 bases short, with 12 bases between. The CDR3 runs 15 residues. CDR1 SNHLY and CDR2 FYNNEI come from the germline V gene.

The chain recombines TRBV28 with TRBJ2-1; unclear D gene. In germline, CDR1 is MDHEN, CDR2 SYDVKM. This CDR3 is built from 15 residues. V dropped 2 bases and J dropped 5 bases, with 13 bases sitting between them. The CDR3: CASSLVVGYDNEQFF. The DNA for the CDR3 is TGTGCCAGCAGTTTAGTCGTCGGCTACGACAATGAGCAGTTCTTC.

This chain joins TRBV10-2 and TRBJ2-5; 13 bases align to TRBD2. The V gene end was trimmed by 3 bases and the J gene end by 5 bases; junction bases not matched to a gene: 12. Germline lookup yields CDR1 WSHSY and CDR2 SAAADI. The CDR3 covers 18 residues. For the CDR3, the DNA is TGCGCCAGCAGTGAAAGGACTAGCGGGAGTTCCCCCCGTGAGACCCAGTACTTC. Its protein is CASSERTSGSSPRETQYF.

This chain joins TRBV29-1 and TRBJ1-1; TRBD1 aligns across 7 bases. The CDR3 totals 13 residues. Trimming cost V 4 bases and J 2 bases; bases outside gene matches: 4. Germline V gives CDR1 SQVTM, CDR2 ANQGSEA. CDR3 DNA: TGCAGCGTTGTGACAGGGATTAACACTGAAGCTTTCTTT. Translation: CSVVTGINTEAFF.

The CDR3 DNA reads as TGTGCCAACGAGCAGTACAATGAGCAGTTCTTC. It specifies CANEQYNEQFF. The chain links TRBV2 to TRBJ2-1; no reliable D call. The CDR3 spans 11 residues. V lost 10 bases and J lost 4, with 8 bases in between. CDR1 and CDR2 from the germline V gene are SNHLY and FYNNEI. The entire variable domain, with the rest obtained from reference TRBV2 and TRBJ2-1, is as follows: EPEVTQTPSHQVTQMGQEVILRCVPISNHLYFYWYRQILGQKVEFLVSFYNNEISEKSEIFDDQFSVERPDGSNFTLKIRSTKLEDSAMYFCANEQYNEQFFGPGTRLTVL.